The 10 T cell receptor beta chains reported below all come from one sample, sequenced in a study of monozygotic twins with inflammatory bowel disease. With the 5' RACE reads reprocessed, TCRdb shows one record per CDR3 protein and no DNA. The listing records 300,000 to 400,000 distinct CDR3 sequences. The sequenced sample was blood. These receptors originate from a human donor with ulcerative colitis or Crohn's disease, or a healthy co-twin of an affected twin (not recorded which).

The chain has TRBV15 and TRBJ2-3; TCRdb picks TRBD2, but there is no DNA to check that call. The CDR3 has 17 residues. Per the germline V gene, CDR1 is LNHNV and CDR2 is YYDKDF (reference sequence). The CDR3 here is CATSRPPGLAGTDTQYF. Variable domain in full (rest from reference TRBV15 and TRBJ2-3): DAMVIQNPRYQVTQFGKPVTLSCSQTLNHNVMYWYQQKSSQAPKLLFHYYDKDFNNEADTPDNFQSRRPNTSFCFLDIRSPGLGDTAMYLCATSRPPGLAGTDTQYFGPGTRLTVL.

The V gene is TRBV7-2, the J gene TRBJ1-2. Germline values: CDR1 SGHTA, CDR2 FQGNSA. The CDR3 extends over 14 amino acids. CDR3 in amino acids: CASSLLNTPSGYTF. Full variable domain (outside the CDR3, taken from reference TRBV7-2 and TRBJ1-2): GAGVSQSPSNKVTEKGKDVELRCDPISGHTALYWYRQSLGQGLEFLIYFQGNSAPDKSGLPSDRFSAERTGGSVSTLTIQRTQQEDSAVYLCASSLLNTPSGYTFGSGTRLTVV.

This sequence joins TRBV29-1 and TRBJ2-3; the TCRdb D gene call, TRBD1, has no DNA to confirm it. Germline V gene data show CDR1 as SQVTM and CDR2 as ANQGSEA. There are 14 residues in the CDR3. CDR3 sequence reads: CSVEDWQGRDTQYF.

CDR3 region: CASTAIGTGPEQFF. The rearrangement joins TRBV12-3 or TRBV12-4 to TRBJ2-1; the TCRdb D gene call, TRBD1, has no DNA to confirm it. The CDR3 contains 14 residues.

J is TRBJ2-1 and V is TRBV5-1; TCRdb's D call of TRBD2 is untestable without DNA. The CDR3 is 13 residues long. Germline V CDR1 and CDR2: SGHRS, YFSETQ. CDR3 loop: CASSIWTINEQFF.

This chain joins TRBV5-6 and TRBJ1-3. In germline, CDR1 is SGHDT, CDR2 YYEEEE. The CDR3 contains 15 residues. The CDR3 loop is CASSLASVSGNTIYF. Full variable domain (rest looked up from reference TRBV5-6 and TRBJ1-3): DAGVTQSPTHLIKTRGQQVTLRCSPKSGHDTVSWYQQALGQGPQFIFQYYEEEERQRGNFPDRFSGHQFPNYSSELNVNALLLGDSALYLCASSLASVSGNTIYFGEGSWLTVV.

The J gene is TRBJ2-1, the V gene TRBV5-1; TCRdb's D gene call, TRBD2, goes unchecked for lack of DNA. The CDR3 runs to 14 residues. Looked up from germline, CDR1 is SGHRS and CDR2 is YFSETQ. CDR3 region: CASSRGGPKNEQFF.

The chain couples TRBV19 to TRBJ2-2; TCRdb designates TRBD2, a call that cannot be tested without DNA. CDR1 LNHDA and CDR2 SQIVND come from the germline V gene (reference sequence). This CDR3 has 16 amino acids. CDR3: CASSSQGRIAKGELFF.

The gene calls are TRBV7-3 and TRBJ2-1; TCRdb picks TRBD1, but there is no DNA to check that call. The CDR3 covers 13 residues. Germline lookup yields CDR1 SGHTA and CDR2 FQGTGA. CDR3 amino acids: CASRQTGVNEQFF.

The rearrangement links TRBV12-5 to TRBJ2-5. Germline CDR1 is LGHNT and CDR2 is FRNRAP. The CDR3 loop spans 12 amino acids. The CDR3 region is CASGLVRETQYF.